One sample yielded the 3 T cell receptor beta chains listed below, sequenced in a study of T cell responses to AZD1222 COVID-19 vaccine (dated by TCRdb to the early 2020s). Read against the paper, the sample's time point label means: about 28 days (+/-7) after the second vaccine dose. Receptor amplification or capture employed the immunoSEQ multiplex PCR assay. TCRdb's version of the immuneACCESS table is confined to in-frame rearrangements and falls short of the full clone set. An unresolved V gene accounts for under half of the shortfall where checked; the remainder is of unknown origin. Here the sample has about 150,000 clones; roughly 92% occur a single time. Roughly 1.2% of the sample rests with the top ten. The sample consisted of peripheral blood, taken 28 days after the second AZD1222 dose. The receptors derive from an adult who received the AZD1222 COVID-19 vaccine.

This sequence joins TRBV7-9 and TRBJ1-1; the D gene is possibly TRBD1 (5 bases). In germline, CDR1 is SEHNR, CDR2 FQNEAQ (reference sequence). CDR3 length: 13 residues. V shed 1 base and J shed 8 bases, with 11 bases lying between them. This chain's CDR3 is CASSLGAGQEAFF. In DNA form, the CDR3 reads TGTGCCAGCAGCTTAGGTGCAGGGCAAGAAGCTTTCTTT.

V usage is TRBV7-2 and J usage is TRBJ2-5, with D perhaps given as TRBD1 or TRBD2 (7 bases each). The germline gives CDR1 SGHTA, CDR2 FQGNSA. V shed 5 bases and J shed 4 bases, with 20 bases lying between them. The CDR3 spans 16 residues. The CDR3 coding sequence is TGTGCCAGCAGCCCGGGAGTTACAGGGGAGGGAGAGACCCAGTACTTC. Translating gives CASSPGVTGEGETQYF.

The chain combines TRBV2 with TRBJ1-1; 7 positions match TRBD1. This CDR3 contains 11 residues. CDR1 is SNHLY, CDR2 FYNNEI, per germline. The V segment lost 8 bases and the J segment 7 bases; nucleotides outside the gene matches: 4. The CDR3 bases are TGTGCCAGCGGAAGGACAGGTGAAGCTTTCTTT. It translates to CASGRTGEAFF.